The next 13 T cell receptor beta chains were all read from a single sample in a study of molecular identifiers for immune sequencing clone quantification. TCRdb independently ran MiXCR on the PCR reads; one entry per CDR3 protein. The data show some 100,000 distinct CDR3 sequences, about 35% seen once. The specimen sequenced was naive CD8+ T cells from blood, with Jurkat cell RNA spiked in. Specified subset: FACS-sorted CD8+CD4-CCR7+CD45RA+ naive T cells. The receptor set was obtained from a human donor in good health. Some libraries in this study had Jurkat cell RNA spiked in.

The chain links TRBV12-3 or TRBV12-4 to TRBJ2-7; D is ambiguous. V dropped 1 base and J dropped 4 bases, with 14 bases sitting between them. CDR3 length: 15 amino acids. CDR3 DNA: TGTGCCAGCAGTTTAGAATTTAGTGGAGAATACGAGCAGTACTTC. As protein: CASSLEFSGEYEQYF.

Details on this clonotype: A clone one base away is much larger, so this may be a read error. The conserved phenylalanine or tryptophan normally closing the CDR3 is absent here, so this likely arose from a read error. The DNA is left out, because the CDR3 cannot be placed on it with certainty; the CDR3 is given as TCRdb lists it. The genes are TRBV21-1 and TRBJ2-4. TRBV21-1 is described as a pseudogene. From its first to its last residue, the CDR3 has 14 amino acids. This CDR3 is CASNTWEKKNIQYY.

Of note for this clonotype: Given a much more abundant clone one base away, this may be a read error. The rearrangement uses TRBV20-1 and TRBJ2-3; the D is unclear. The germline CDR1 and CDR2 sequences are DFQATT and SNEGSKA (reference sequence). The CDR3 covers 10 residues. The chain's CDR3 is CSAETATQYF. CDR3 in DNA: TGCAGTGCCGAAACAGCTACGCAGTATTTT.

In regard to this clonotype: A much larger clonotype is one base distant, so this may be a read error. This chain links TRBV9 with TRBJ2-1, with 8 bases identical to TRBD2. CDR1 is SGDLS, CDR2 YYNGEE, per germline. CDR3 length: 12 residues. CDR3 region: CTSGLASDEQFF. Here the CDR3 DNA reads TGTACCAGCGGACTAGCTTCGGATGAGCAGTTCTTC.

To note about this clonotype: The germline gene is not matched at one end of the junction; a read error may be the cause. The chain recombines TRBV5-6 with TRBJ2-2; 13 positions match TRBD2. CDR3 length equals 13 residues. Per germline, CDR1 SGHDT and CDR2 YYEEEE. The CDR3 reads CASSSGLAGWLSF. CDR3 nucleotide sequence: TGTGCCAGCAGCTCGGGACTAGCGGGATGGCTGTCTTTT.

Points on this clonotype: The junction differs from germline at one of its ends, possibly a read error. The gene calls are TRBV29-1 and TRBJ1-2, with D possibly TRBD1 on 6 matching bases. The CDR3 is made up of 11 amino acids. CDR1 and CDR2 (germline): SQVTM, ANQGSEA. CDR3 residues: CSDEQGYGYTF. As DNA, the CDR3 is TGCAGCGATGAACAGGGTTATGGCTACACCTTC. Full variable domain (missing parts from reference TRBV29-1 and TRBJ1-2): SAVISQKPSRDICQRGTSLTIQCQVDSQVTMMFWYRQQPGQSLTLIATANQGSEATYESGFVIDKFPISRPNLTFSTLTVSNMSPEDSSIYLCSDEQGYGYTFGSGTRLTVV.

Points on this clonotype: Compared with germline, one end of the junction differs, possibly owing to a read error. The V gene is TRBV5-4, the J gene TRBJ2-3; 14 nucleotides agree with TRBD2. Germline values: CDR1 SGHNT, CDR2 YYREEE (reference sequence). The CDR3 spans 18 residues. The CDR3 sequence: CASSLPPGLAGELDTQYF. The CDR3 region has the DNA TGTGCCAGCAGCCTACCCCCGGGACTAGCGGGAGAGTTAGATACGCAGTACTTT.

This clonotype was seen many times. This chain links TRBV2 with TRBJ1-5; no clear D. Germline V gene data show CDR1 as SNHLY and CDR2 as FYNNEI. The V gene lost 2 bases and the J gene lost 5 bases, with 7 bases spanning the gap. The CDR3 runs 13 residues. The CDR3 bases are TGTGCCAGCAGTGAATACTCCCATCAGCCCCAGCATTTT. Amino acid sequence: CASSEYSHQPQHF.

This clonotype has only a few counts. The J gene is TRBJ2-7, the V gene TRBV4-1; TRBD1 matches at 7 bases. The CDR3 spans 15 residues. Germline CDR1 reads MGHRA; CDR2 reads YSYEKL. Unmatched junction bases numbered 5, after V lost 3 bases and J lost 0 bases. CDR3 loop: CASSQNRGSSYEQYF. CDR3 nucleotide sequence: TGCGCCAGCAGCCAGAACAGGGGAAGCTCCTACGAGCAGTACTTC.

The chain couples TRBV4-3 to TRBJ1-6, with D possibly TRBD1 on 5 matching bases. This CDR3 has 15 residues. CDR1 is LGHNA, CDR2 YSLEER, per germline. V shed 2 bases and J shed 9 bases, with 14 bases lying between them. CDR3 in DNA: TGCGCCAGCAGCCAATATCAGGGCGCGGGTTCACCCCTCCACTTT. Translating it yields CASSQYQGAGSPLHF.

This clonotype was picked up a small number of times. V gene TRBV29-1 combines with J gene TRBJ2-5, with D possibly being TRBD2 (5 bases). The CDR3 totals 13 residues. CDR1 is SQVTM, CDR2 ANQGSEA, per germline. V was cut by 0 bases and J by 2 bases, with 7 bases left in between. The CDR3 DNA sequence: TGCAGCGTTGAAGAACCGGGGCAAGAGACCCAGTACTTC. It is translated as CSVEEPGQETQYF. The whole variable domain, remainder taken from reference TRBV29-1 and TRBJ2-5, is SAVISQKPSRDICQRGTSLTIQCQVDSQVTMMFWYRQQPGQSLTLIATANQGSEATYESGFVIDKFPISRPNLTFSTLTVSNMSPEDSSIYLCSVEEPGQETQYFGPGTRLLVL.

At least ten counts were recorded for this clonotype. The chain uses TRBV12-3 or TRBV12-4 and TRBJ2-6; D unclear. Trimming removed 8 bases from V and 4 bases from J, with 9 bases in between. This CDR3 spans 13 amino acids. CDR3 in DNA: TGTGCCAGCCTACTACTAGGGGCCAACGTCCTGACTTTC. It encodes CASLLLGANVLTF.

The V and J genes are TRBV4-3 and TRBJ1-6; 10 nucleotides line up with TRBD1. Germline values: CDR1 LGHNA, CDR2 YSLEER. This CDR3 region has 15 residues. V lost 4 bases to trimming and J lost 10 bases; unmatched junction nucleotides: 7. Here the CDR3 DNA reads TGCGCCAGCAGCCGCGACAGGGGGCTTTCCTCACCCCTCCACTTT. Amino acid sequence: CASSRDRGLSSPLHF.